The present T cell receptor (beta chain) was sequenced within a study of T-cell reconstitution after alpha-beta-depleted transplantation in children. Study findings and constraints: About two months after transplant, alpha-beta T cells reportedly came from several hundred expanded graft clones.

Library preparation (for TCRbeta) was performed with unique molecular identifiers. TCRdb re-called the PCR reads through MiXCR, storing one row per CDR3 protein. The sample shows a few hundred thousand distinct CDR3 sequences, 27% of them seen only once. The CDR3 runs 14 residues. Germline CDR1 and CDR2: SGHRS and YFSETQ. V lost 0 bases to trimming and J lost 1 base, with 6 bases between them. At least ten counts were recorded for this clonotype. Its antigen is still unknown. The input for sequencing was PBMCs, taken before TCRalphabeta/CD19-depleted stem cell transplant. This rearrangement joins TRBV5-1 to TRBJ2-3; no reliable D call. The sequence came from a boy in the first two years of life with Wiskott-Aldrich syndrome, due to receive a stem cell transplant. The CDR3 DNA reads as TGCGCCAGCAGCTTGGCCGTTGGCACAGATACGCAGTATTTT. Its translation is CASSLAVGTDTQYF.